This entry lists 20 T cell receptor beta chains sequenced from one sample in a study of metastatic and nonmetastatic thyroid tumors. Via MiXCR, TCRdb re-called the PCR reads. The sample lists approximately 21,000 clones; about 20% were seen once. Each patient went into thyroid surgery without having received any treatment. Material for sequencing was adjacent normal tissue. The receptor set was obtained from a female donor with papillary thyroid cancer or a benign thyroid nodule (not recorded which). Some clones in this sample may be carry-over from other donors' samples.

The table lists this clone with many counts. J is TRBJ1-4 and V is TRBV15, with 7 nucleotides matching TRBD1. This CDR3 has 14 amino acids. V gave up 4 bases and J gave up 6 bases; unmatched junction bases: 5. Germline CDR1 LNHNV, CDR2 YYDKDF (reference sequence). This CDR3 is CATSIAGGDEKLFF. Here the CDR3 DNA reads TGTGCCACCAGCATCGCAGGGGGGGATGAAAAACTGTTTTTT.

A remark on this clone: In the same sample, other DNA sequences code for this CDR3. J is TRBJ2-3 and V is TRBV6-2 or TRBV6-3; no clear D gene. The CDR3 is made up of 13 amino acids. Germline CDR1 MNHEY, CDR2 SVGEGT. Trimming pared 0 bases from V and 10 bases from J, leaving 11 bases between. The DNA of the CDR3 is TGTGCCAGCAGTTACTCGTTCCAGGCTGCGCAGTATTTT. It yields the protein CASSYSFQAAQYF.

Ten or more counts support this clone. The CDR3 DNA reads TGTGCCAGCAGCCCAGGGACAGGGGGTTGGACAGATACGCAGTATTTT. It specifies CASSPGTGGWTDTQYF. V gene TRBV11-1 combines with J gene TRBJ2-3; 11 nucleotides align to TRBD1. V lost 5 bases, J lost 3 bases, and 7 bases stayed unmatched. This CDR3 has 16 amino acids. Germline CDR1 reads SGHAT; CDR2 reads FQDESV (reference sequence).

The chain has TRBV4-1 and TRBJ2-5; D call uncertain. Trimming took 0 bases from V and 7 from J, leaving 6 bases between them. This CDR3 has 12 residues. Germline CDR1 and CDR2: MGHRA and YSYEKL. CDR3 sequence (DNA): TGCGCCAGCAGCCAAGATAAGGGGACCCAGTACTTC. This sequence encodes CASSQDKGTQYF.

The chain carries TRBV5-1 and TRBJ2-6; D is unresolved. Trimming shortened V by 3 bases and J by 0 bases, and 4 bases separated the two germline ends. Germline V CDR1 and CDR2: SGHRS, YFSETQ. The CDR3 contains 14 residues. Written as DNA, the CDR3 is TGCGCCAGCAGCTCAGGCTCTGGGGCCAACGTCCTGACTTTC. This codes for CASSSGSGANVLTF. Looking up the rest from reference TRBV5-1 and TRBJ2-6 gives the full variable domain: KAGVTQTPRYLIKTRGQQVTLSCSPISGHRSVSWYQQTPGQGLQFLFEYFSETQRNKGNFPGRFSGRQFSNSRSEMNVSTLELGDSALYLCASSSGSGANVLTFGAGSRLTVL.

This clone has a count of ten or more. The V and J genes are TRBV30 and TRBJ2-3; the D is unclear. Trimming removed 4 bases at V and 14 bases at J, with 16 bases between. CDR3 size: 11 residues. Germline CDR1 and CDR2: GTSNPN and SVGIG (reference sequence). This CDR3 reads CAWTRWAAWYF. CDR3 DNA sequence: TGTGCCTGGACAAGGTGGGCGGCGTGGTATTTT.

This clone was seen repeatedly, ten times or more. The chain is built from TRBV11-2 and TRBJ2-7, with D perhaps being TRBD1 or TRBD2 (6 bases each). This CDR3 has 15 amino acids. Per the germline V gene, CDR1 is SGHAT and CDR2 is FQNNGV. V gave up 5 bases and J gave up 0 bases, with 14 bases separating them. The DNA of the CDR3 is TGTGCCAGCAGCCCAGGGGACTCAAGCTCCTACGAGCAGTACTTC. Translation gives CASSPGDSSSYEQYF.

The chain has TRBV6-1 and TRBJ2-7, with 9 bases lining up with TRBD1. The CDR3 consists of 17 residues. V shed 6 bases, J shed 4 bases, and the junction held 16 bases outside the gene matches. Germline CDR1 MNHNS, CDR2 SASEGT. The CDR3 region has the DNA TGTGCCAGCAGGCAAGCCGGACAGGGGTTTGGATTATACGAGCAGTACTTC. Its protein product is CASRQAGQGFGLYEQYF.

This clone was counted once. J is TRBJ1-1 and V is TRBV5-1, with D unclear. Trimming took 3 bases from V and 0 from J, leaving 9 bases between them. The CDR3 runs 14 residues. Germline CDR1 SGHRS, CDR2 YFSETQ. Written as DNA, the CDR3 is TGCGCCAGCAGCTCGAGCGGAATGAACACTGAAGCTTTCTTT. Protein: CASSSSGMNTEAFF.

This clone was counted at least ten times. This chain uses TRBV29-1 with TRBJ2-7, with TRBD2 matching 10 bases. After removal of 5 bases from V and 2 bases from J, the junction contained 12 bases not matched to a gene. This CDR3 is 16 amino acids long. Germline V CDR1 and CDR2: SQVTM, ANQGSEA. CDR3 nucleotide sequence: TGCAGCGTTAAAGGGGAGGCCAGCGGGAGGGCCTACGAGCAGTACTTC. It translates to CSVKGEASGRAYEQYF.

This clone was seen a handful of times. Sequence at one end of the junction differs from germline and may be a read error. CDR3 coding DNA: TGTGCCATCAGCCGTGGGGACCACACTGAAGCTTTCTTT. Amino acid sequence: CAISRGDHTEAFF. J is TRBJ1-1 and V is TRBV7-9, with a tentative D call TRBD1 (5 bases). This CDR3 is built from 13 residues. Looked up from germline, CDR1 is SEHNR and CDR2 is FQNEAQ (reference sequence).

This clone has a handful of counts. The gene calls are TRBV7-2 and TRBJ2-1, with D uncertain. CDR1 SGHTA and CDR2 FQGNSA come from the germline V gene. The CDR3 totals 13 residues. V lost 8 bases and J 0 bases, leaving 8 bases between the germline ends. Here the CDR3 DNA reads TGTGCCAGCGGGCGTAGCTCCTACAATGAGCAGTTCTTC. Amino acids: CASGRSSYNEQFF. Together with reference TRBV7-2 and TRBJ2-1, the CDR3 gives the full variable domain: GAGVSQSPSNKVTEKGKDVELRCDPISGHTALYWYRQSLGQGLEFLIYFQGNSAPDKSGLPSDRFSAERTGGSVSTLTIQRTQQEDSAVYLCASGRSSYNEQFFGPGTRLTVL.

In the case of this clone: An end of the junction differs from the germline gene, which may be a read error. The chain combines TRBV18 with TRBJ1-1; D remains unclear. The CDR3 totals 13 residues. Germline loops: CDR1 KGHSH, CDR2 LQKENI. CDR3 protein: CASSPLREAEAYF. CDR3 DNA sequence: TGTGCCAGCTCACCACTGCGGGAAGCTGAAGCTTACTTT. The entire variable domain, with the rest obtained from reference TRBV18 and TRBJ1-1, is as follows: NAGVMQNPRHLVRRRGQEARLRCSPMKGHSHVYWYRQLPEEGLKFMVYLQKENIIDESGMPKERFSAEFPKEGPSILRIQQVVRGDSAAYFCASSPLREAEAYFGQGTRLTVV.

V and J are TRBV30 and TRBJ1-5; D not certain. V lost 0 bases to trimming and J lost 0 bases, with 9 bases between them. This CDR3 comprises 15 residues. CDR1 is GTSNPN and CDR2 is SVGIG in the germline V gene (reference sequence). The CDR3 bases are TGTGCCTGGAGTGTACCGGGAAATAGCAATCAGCCCCAGCATTTT. Protein: CAWSVPGNSNQPQHF.

This chain links TRBV5-1 with TRBJ2-1; TRBD2 matches at 14 bases. Trimming took 3 bases from V and 1 from J; bases not matched to a gene: 3. Germline V gene lookup returns CDR1 SGHRS and CDR2 YFSETQ. This CDR3 has 17 amino acids. The CDR3 here is CASSWTSGRFSYNEQFF. In nucleotides, the CDR3 is TGCGCCAGCAGCTGGACTAGCGGGAGGTTTTCCTACAATGAGCAGTTCTTC.

This clone was seen a few times. This chain links TRBV6-1 with TRBJ1-5, with D uncertain. CDR3 length equals 13 residues. Looked up from germline, CDR1 is MNHNS and CDR2 is SASEGT. The V gene lost 2 bases and the J gene lost 4 bases, with 6 bases spanning the gap. The CDR3 loop reads CASSEFRNQPQHF. The DNA of the CDR3 is TGTGCCAGCAGTGAATTCAGGAATCAGCCCCAGCATTTT.

By share, this clone counts as medium-sized. The J gene is TRBJ2-7, the V gene TRBV5-1; 7 bases are a match to TRBD2. This CDR3 contains 16 residues. Unmatched junction bases numbered 7, after V lost 0 bases and J lost 1 base. CDR1 is SGHRS and CDR2 is YFSETQ in the germline V gene. The CDR3 protein is CASSLGGRESSYEQYF. The CDR3, as DNA: TGCGCCAGCAGCTTGGGCGGGCGGGAGAGTTCCTACGAGCAGTACTTC.

This clone was counted a few times. J is TRBJ2-3 and V is TRBV19; 8 bases align to TRBD2. The V segment lost 4 bases and the J segment 4 bases; nucleotides outside the gene matches: 13. The germline CDR1 and CDR2 sequences are LNHDA and SQIVND (reference sequence). The CDR3 has 17 residues. The CDR3 is CASSTLPGLGHSDTQYF. The CDR3 DNA follows: TGTGCCAGTAGTACACTCCCGGGACTAGGTCATTCAGATACGCAGTATTTT.

The chain combines TRBV27 with TRBJ2-3, with D uncertain. Trimming took 5 bases from V and 2 from J, leaving 14 bases between them. Germline V CDR1 and CDR2: MNHEY, SMNVEV (reference sequence). The CDR3 length is 15 residues. Written as DNA, the CDR3 is TGTGCCAGCAGTCACCTCGACAAAATCACAGATACGCAGTATTTT. Residues: CASSHLDKITDTQYF.

The genes are TRBV12-3 or TRBV12-4 and TRBJ1-1; 8 bases align to TRBD1. V dropped 3 bases and J dropped 1; count of bases not matched to a gene: 4. CDR3 length: 15 amino acids. In DNA form, the CDR3 reads TGTGCCAGCAGTTTGGACCAGGGGGCGAACACTGAAGCTTTCTTT. It translates to CASSLDQGANTEAFF.